The source of this TCR beta chain is a study of CD8+ T cells in alopecia areata. In each case, RNA was isolated and then reverse transcribed into cDNA as the sequencing template. Sequencing was performed with immunoSEQ multiplex PCR; in TCRdb, only in-frame clones are kept and a portion is missing. This sample yields about 91,000 clones, of which less than 50% are seen a single time; around 0.8% belongs to the top ten. CDR1 and CDR2 (germline): SGDLS, YYNGEE. The length of the CDR3 is 16 residues. V lost 5 bases and J lost 0; bases outside the gene matches: 8. Sequencing was carried out using CD4+ T cells sorted from blood. V is TRBV9 and J is TRBJ2-3, with TRBD2 identical over 8 bases. This TCR came from a human donor with alopecia areata. The CDR3 DNA follows: TGTGCCAGCAGGAAGGGGCCTAGCGGGAGCACAGATACGCAGTATTTT. Its translation: CASRKGPSGSTDTQYF.